These T cell receptor beta chains were read from a single sample in a study of breast tumors, draining lymph nodes, adjacent tissues. Each CDR3 protein gets one entry after TCRdb re-called the multiplex PCR reads with MiXCR. The sample contains 160,000 or so distinct CDR3 sequences, around 33% of which appear only once. Material: axillary lymph node tissue. The receptors here all came from a female donor with breast cancer. Some clones in this sample may be carry-over from other donors' samples. Each CDR3 is given with its conserved first and last residue. Fields, in order: CDR3 protein, CDR3 DNA, J gene, D gene, V gene, clone size. D genes are given only for firm matches. Expanded clones get a size class; other rows say once, few or many, or leave the size out.

CDR3 protein: CASSTQGFFTDTQYF
CDR3 DNA: TGTGCCAGCAGTACACAGGGTTTTTTCACAGATACGCAGTATTTT
J gene: TRBJ2-3
D gene: -
V gene: TRBV6-2/TRBV6-3
clone size: many

CDR3 protein: CASSLGVNYEQYF
CDR3 DNA: TGCGCCAGCAGCTTGGGGGTGAACTACGAGCAGTACTTC
J gene: TRBJ2-7
D gene: -
V gene: TRBV5-1
clone size: many

CDR3 protein: CASSPEQGLGEQYF
CDR3 DNA: TGTGCCAGCAGTCCGGAACAGGGGTTAGGCGAGCAGTACTTC
J gene: TRBJ2-7
D gene: TRBD1
V gene: TRBV6-1
clone size: few

CDR3 protein: CASSERGVRETQYF
CDR3 DNA: TGCGCCAGCAGCGAGCGGGGGGTTCGGGAGACCCAGTACTTC
J gene: TRBJ2-5
D gene: TRBD2
V gene: TRBV5-1
clone size: many

CDR3 protein: CSARDLRLAGGPGQETQYF
CDR3 DNA: TGCAGTGCTAGAGATCTTAGACTAGCGGGAGGGCCGGGCCAAGAGACCCAGTACTTC
J gene: TRBJ2-5
D gene: TRBD2
V gene: TRBV20-1
clone size: many

CDR3 protein: CASRRSVATNEKLFF
CDR3 DNA: TGTGCCAGCAGGAGGTCAGTCGCAACTAATGAAAAACTGTTTTTT
J gene: TRBJ1-4
D gene: -
V gene: TRBV2
clone size: -

CDR3 protein: CASSIGGSGNNEQFF
CDR3 DNA: TGTGCCAGCAGTATAGGGGGTAGCGGAAACAATGAGCAGTTCTTC
J gene: TRBJ2-1
D gene: -
V gene: TRBV11-2
clone size: -

CDR3 protein: CASSVAAGGNPPPHF
CDR3 DNA: TGTGCCAGCAGCGTAGCAGCAGGGGGTAATCCACCCCCCCACTTT
J gene: TRBJ1-6
D gene: TRBD1
V gene: TRBV9
clone size: -

CDR3 protein: CASSLGPSAGGGDTQYF
CDR3 DNA: TGTGCCAGCAGCTTGGGCCCGTCTGCGGGAGGGGGAGATACGCAGTATTTT
J gene: TRBJ2-3
D gene: TRBD2
V gene: TRBV11-3
clone size: many

CDR3 protein: CASSPGTPANEKLFF
CDR3 DNA: TGTGCCAGCAGCCCAGGGACGCCGGCTAATGAAAAACTGTTTTTT
J gene: TRBJ1-4
D gene: -
V gene: TRBV13
clone size: once

CDR3 protein: CASSQDQWLADSYNEQFF
CDR3 DNA: TGCGCCAGCAGCCAAGACCAGTGGCTAGCGGACTCCTACAATGAGCAGTTCTTC
J gene: TRBJ2-1
D gene: TRBD2
V gene: TRBV4-1
clone size: many